This TCR beta chain was recorded in a study of T cell repertoires in cytomegalovirus infection. MiXCR, run by TCRdb on the reads, gives a single entry per CDR3 protein. This sample has some 800,000 distinct CDR3 sequences, with 30% to 35% found just once. Germline V gene lookup returns CDR1 LNHNV and CDR2 YYDKDF (reference sequence). Trimming took off 4 bases at V and 1 base at J, with 14 bases between the two ends. The CDR3 spans 16 residues. Study conclusions and caveats: Public TCR beta family frequency separated CMV-and-HLA carriers, including in an independent cohort.

This clonotype was seen repeatedly, ten times or more. Its specificity is unknown. This receptor was identified in a human donor in good health (CMV status not recorded). Some clones in this sample may be carry-over from other donors' samples. Sequenced here: cultured CD8+ T cells from PBMCs, sampled from culture after CMV antigen stimulation. This chain links TRBV15 with TRBJ1-3; no firm D call. DNA of the CDR3: TGTGCCACCAGCACCTTCCACGGGGAATCTGGAAACACCATATATTTT. As protein: CATSTFHGESGNTIYF.